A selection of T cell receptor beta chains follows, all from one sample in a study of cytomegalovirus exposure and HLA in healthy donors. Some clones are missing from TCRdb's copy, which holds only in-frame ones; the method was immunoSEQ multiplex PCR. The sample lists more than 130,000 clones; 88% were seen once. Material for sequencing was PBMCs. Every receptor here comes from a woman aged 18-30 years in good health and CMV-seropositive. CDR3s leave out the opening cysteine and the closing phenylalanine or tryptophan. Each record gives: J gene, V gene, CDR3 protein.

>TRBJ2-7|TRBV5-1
ASSSELAGGHYEQY
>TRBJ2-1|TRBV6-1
ASSEAQGPSYNEQF
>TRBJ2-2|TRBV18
ASSPGTGDRRSTGELF
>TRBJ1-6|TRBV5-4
ASRTDIGNSPLH
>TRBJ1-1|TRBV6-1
ASTPTGGIEAF
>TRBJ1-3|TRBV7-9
ASWIRDRENTIY
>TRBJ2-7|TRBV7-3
ASRQAGTSAYEQY
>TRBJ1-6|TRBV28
ASSLGGLSYNSPLH
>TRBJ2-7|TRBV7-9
ASSLAYTNYEQY
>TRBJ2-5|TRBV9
ASSVAVGGTAQETQY
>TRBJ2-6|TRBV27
ASSLFAGVAGANVLT
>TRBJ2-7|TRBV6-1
ASSEEILAGVLEQY
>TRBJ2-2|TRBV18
ASSPDRAKAGELF
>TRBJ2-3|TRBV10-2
ASRNRATDTQY
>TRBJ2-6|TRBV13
ASSLSGTGHSSGANVLT
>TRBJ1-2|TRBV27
ASGGGNYGYT
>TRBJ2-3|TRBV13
ASSLGGTLRVDTQY
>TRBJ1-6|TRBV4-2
ASSQGGEGRSPLH
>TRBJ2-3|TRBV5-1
ASSFGAGRRDTQY
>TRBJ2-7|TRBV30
AWRRAYEQY
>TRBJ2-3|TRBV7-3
ASSSSGSAADTQY
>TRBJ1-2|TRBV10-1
ASRAGDGEDGYT
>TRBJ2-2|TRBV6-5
ASNPTSGELF
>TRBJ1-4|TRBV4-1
ASSQVPLEKLF
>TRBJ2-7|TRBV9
ASSLGTGTYEQY
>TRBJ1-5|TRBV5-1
ASSLMAAEGQPQH
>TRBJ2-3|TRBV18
ASSPSASTDTQY
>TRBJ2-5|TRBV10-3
AIGASGQETQY
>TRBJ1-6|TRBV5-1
ASSPGTYPSPLH
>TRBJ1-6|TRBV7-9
ASSQGTGFNSPLH
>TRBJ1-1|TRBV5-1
ASSLGRAMNTEAF